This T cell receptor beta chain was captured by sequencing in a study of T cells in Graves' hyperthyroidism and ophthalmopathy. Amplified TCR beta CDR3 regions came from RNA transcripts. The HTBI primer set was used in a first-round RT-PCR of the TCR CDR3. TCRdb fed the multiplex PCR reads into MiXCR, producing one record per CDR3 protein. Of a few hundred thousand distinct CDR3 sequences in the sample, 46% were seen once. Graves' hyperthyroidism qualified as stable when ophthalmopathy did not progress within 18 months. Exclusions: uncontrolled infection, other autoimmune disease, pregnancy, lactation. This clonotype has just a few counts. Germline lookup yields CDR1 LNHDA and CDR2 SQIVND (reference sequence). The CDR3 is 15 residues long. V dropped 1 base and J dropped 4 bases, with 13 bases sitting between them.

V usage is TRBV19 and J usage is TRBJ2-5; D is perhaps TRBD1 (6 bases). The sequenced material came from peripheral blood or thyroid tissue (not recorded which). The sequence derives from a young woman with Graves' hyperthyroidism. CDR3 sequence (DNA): TGTGCCAGTAGTATAGCGGGGACAATATCAGAGACCCAGTACTTC. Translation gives CASSIAGTISETQYF.